The 3 T cell receptor beta chains given below trace back to one sample, sequenced in a study of tumor-infiltrating lymphocytes in localized non-small cell lung cancer. Clones were read by immunoSEQ multiplex PCR, and TCRdb kept only the in-frame ones, dropping some. The sample holds about 10,000 clones; under 80% are singletons and the top ten take 15% to 20%. Input material: uninvolved lung tissue not adjacent to the tumor. The source of these receptors is a human donor with non-small cell lung cancer.

This clone was observed a handful of times. The chain has TRBV28 and TRBJ1-5, with a tentative D call TRBD1 (5 bases). V was cut by 5 bases and J by 6 bases, with 17 bases left in between. CDR1 and CDR2 (germline): MDHEN, SYDVKM. The CDR3 sequence is 15 residues long. For the CDR3, the DNA is TGTGCCAGCAGTCCAACAGGATCGGGTAGTCAGCCCCAGCATTTT. The encoded protein is CASSPTGSGSQPQHF.

The chain is built from TRBV28 and TRBJ2-6; D is uncertain. V lost 4 bases and J lost 0, with 13 bases in between. Germline V lookup: CDR1 MDHEN, CDR2 SYDVKM. The CDR3 runs 17 residues. DNA of the CDR3: TGTGCCAGCAGTTCCCAGACCTTTAGCTCTGGGGCCAACGTCCTGACTTTC. Encoded protein: CASSSQTFSSGANVLTF.

This rearrangement joins TRBV9 to TRBJ2-5; 8 bases match TRBD1. The V gene end was trimmed by 3 bases and the J gene end by 2 bases; junction bases not matched to a gene: 9. The CDR3 consists of 16 residues. Per germline, CDR1 SGDLS and CDR2 YYNGEE. The CDR3, as DNA: TGTGCCAGCAGCGCGCGGACAGGGAATCTTCAAGAGACCCAGTACTTC. Translating it yields CASSARTGNLQETQYF.